What follows are 8 T cell receptor beta chains derived from one specimen sequenced in a study of blood T cell repertoires in COVID-19 (dated by TCRdb to about 2020). The library was built by means of the immunoSEQ multiplex PCR assay. This immuneACCESS table, as held by TCRdb, lists in-frame sequences with V and J called but not all clones. Of the missing ones, under half trace to an unresolved V gene in checked studies; the others have no known cause. The sample table contains approximately 440,000 clones; only one count was recorded for 90% of them. The ten largest clones add up to approximately 0.55% of the sample. The sequenced sample consisted of PBMCs or T cells enriched from blood (not recorded which). The receptor set was obtained from a man aged 18 to 29 who had recovered from COVID-19.

This rearrangement joins TRBV6-1 to TRBJ1-4; D gene ambiguous. The CDR3 has 13 amino acids. CDR1 MNHNS and CDR2 SASEGT come from the germline V gene. Trimming stripped 1 base from V and 6 bases from J, with 6 bases between. CDR3 DNA sequence: TGTGCCAGCAGTGAAGGGCTGCATGAAAAACTGTTTTTT. This gives the protein CASSEGLHEKLFF.

A single count supports this clone. The rearrangement links TRBV5-5 to TRBJ2-7, with TRBD2 matching over 8 bases. CDR3 length: 14 amino acids. Trimming took 2 bases from V and 2 from J; bases not matched to a gene: 3. Germline loops: CDR1 SGHKS, CDR2 YYEKEE (reference sequence). Here the CDR3 reads CASSFRSGAYEQYF. DNA of the CDR3: TGTGCCAGCAGCTTTCGTAGCGGGGCCTACGAGCAGTACTTC.

This chain uses TRBV18 with TRBJ2-3; D not resolved. Between the trimmed V and J ends, which lost 2 bases and 10 bases, there was a span of 13 bases. This CDR3 is built from 13 residues. CDR1 is KGHSH, CDR2 LQKENI, per germline. The CDR3 spells CASSPGTQYPQYF. The CDR3 bases are TGTGCCAGCTCACCAGGAACACAGTATCCGCAGTATTTT. Complete variable domain (other parts from reference TRBV18 and TRBJ2-3): NAGVMQNPRHLVRRRGQEARLRCSPMKGHSHVYWYRQLPEEGLKFMVYLQKENIIDESGMPKERFSAEFPKEGPSILRIQQVVRGDSAAYFCASSPGTQYPQYFGPGTRLTVL.

The gene calls are TRBV27 and TRBJ2-7, with D perhaps matching TRBD2 (5 bases). The CDR3 covers 13 residues. Trimming cost V 6 bases and J 3 bases, with 12 bases left between them. CDR1 and CDR2 (germline): MNHEY, SMNVEV (reference sequence). CDR3 in DNA: TGTGCCAGCAGGGGCGGAGGATACTACGAGCAGTACTTC. Encoded protein: CASRGGGYYEQYF.

Here the CDR3 DNA reads TGCGCCAGCAGCTTTATAGGAGACGGCTACACCTTC. This gives the protein CASSFIGDGYTF. The chain has TRBV5-1 and TRBJ1-2; unclear D gene. The CDR3 contains 12 residues. V was shortened by 2 bases and J by 8 bases, with 10 bases between the two germline ends. The V gene's germline CDR1 is SGHRS and CDR2 YFSETQ.

The V and J genes are TRBV19 and TRBJ1-2; a possible D gene is TRBD1 (6 bases). V was trimmed by 5 bases and J by 6 bases, leaving 13 bases between them. The CDR3 extends over 13 amino acids. CDR1 is LNHDA, CDR2 SQIVND, per germline (reference sequence). The CDR3 sequence is CASSPGAGDGYTF. In nucleotides, the CDR3 is TGTGCCAGTAGTCCCGGGGCAGGGGATGGCTACACCTTC. The whole variable domain, remainder taken from reference TRBV19 and TRBJ1-2, is DGGITQSPKYLFRKEGQNVTLSCEQNLNHDAMYWYRQDPGQGLRLIYYSQIVNDFQKGDIAEGYSVSREKKESFPLTVTSAQKNPTAFYLCASSPGAGDGYTFGSGTRLTVV.

This sequence joins TRBV29-1 and TRBJ2-3; perhaps TRBD2 as D (5 bases). CDR3 size: 12 residues. Germline lookup yields CDR1 SQVTM and CDR2 ANQGSEA. Trimming shortened V by 7 bases and J by 4 bases, and 12 bases separated the two germline ends. CDR3 sequence (DNA): TGCAGCGCCCGGGAATCCGCAGATACGCAGTATTTT. This sequence encodes CSARESADTQYF.

This chain links TRBV6-5 with TRBJ2-7; TRBD1 matches at 9 bases. V lost 6 bases to trimming and J lost 3 bases; unmatched junction nucleotides: 9. There are 15 residues in the CDR3. From germline, CDR1 is MNHEY and CDR2 SVGAGI. The CDR3 nucleotides read TGTGCCAGCAGCCATACCGGGACAGGGAACTACGAGCAGTACTTC. It specifies CASSHTGTGNYEQYF.